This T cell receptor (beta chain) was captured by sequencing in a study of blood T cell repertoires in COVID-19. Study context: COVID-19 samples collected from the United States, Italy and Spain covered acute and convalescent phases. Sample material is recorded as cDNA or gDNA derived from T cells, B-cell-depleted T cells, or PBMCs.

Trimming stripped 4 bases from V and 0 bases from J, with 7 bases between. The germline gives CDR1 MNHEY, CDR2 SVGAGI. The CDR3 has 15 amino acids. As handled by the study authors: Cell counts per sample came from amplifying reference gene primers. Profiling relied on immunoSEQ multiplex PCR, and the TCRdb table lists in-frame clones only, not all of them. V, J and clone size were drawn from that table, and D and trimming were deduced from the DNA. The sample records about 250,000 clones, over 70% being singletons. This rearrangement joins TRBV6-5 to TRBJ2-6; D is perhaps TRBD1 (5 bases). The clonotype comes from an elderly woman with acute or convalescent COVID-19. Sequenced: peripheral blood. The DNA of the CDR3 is TGTGCCAGCAGTTTGGGGCACTCTGGGGCCAACGTCCTGACTTTC. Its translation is CASSLGHSGANVLTF.